The 5 T cell receptor beta chains reported below all come from one sample, sequenced in a study of chemoradiotherapy in HPV16-positive cancers. Libraries were prepared by immunoSEQ multiplex PCR; TCRdb keeps only in-frame clonotypes and omits some of them. The profile covers 12,000 or so clones, with around 90% appearing a single time and approximately 6% taken by the ten largest. This material consisted of blood, taken from a patient who underwent chemoradiotherapy. The receptors were gathered from a human donor with HPV-associated anogenital cancer.

This chain uses TRBV7-2 with TRBJ1-4; tentatively, D is TRBD1 (5 bases). The V end was cut by 5 bases, the J end by 4 bases, with 11 bases between. CDR1 and CDR2 (germline): SGHTA, FQGNSA. This CDR3 comprises 14 residues. The CDR3 DNA reads as TGTGCCAGCAGCCCCGACAGATATAATGAAAAACTGTTTTTT. Translated: CASSPDRYNEKLFF.

This chain connects TRBV2 to TRBJ2-5, with 11 bases aligning to TRBD1. This CDR3 region has 16 residues. The J segment lost 3 bases and the V segment lost 6 bases, leaving 9 bases of the junction unmatched. CDR1 is SNHLY, CDR2 FYNNEI, per germline. The CDR3, as DNA: TGTGCCAGCAGCGTTGAGAGGACAGGGGGCAAAGAGACCCAGTACTTC. As protein: CASSVERTGGKETQYF. The full variable domain, in which reference TRBV2 and TRBJ2-5 provide the parts outside the CDR3, is EPEVTQTPSHQVTQMGQEVILRCVPISNHLYFYWYRQILGQKVEFLVSFYNNEISEKSEIFDDQFSVERPDGSNFTLKIRSTKLEDSAMYFCASSVERTGGKETQYFGPGTRLLVL.

The chain employs TRBV6-1 and TRBJ2-5; maybe TRBD2 (6 bases). Germline values: CDR1 MNHNS, CDR2 SASEGT. V shed 8 bases and J shed 2 bases, with 18 bases lying between them. This CDR3 contains 15 residues. CDR3 nucleotide sequence: TGTGCCAGCGGAACCCTAAGCGGGCTTCAAGAGACCCAGTACTTC. Translated, it gives CASGTLSGLQETQYF.

The chain has TRBV5-1 and TRBJ1-2; 9 bases fit TRBD1. Trimming removed 5 bases from V and 7 bases from J; junction bases left unmatched: 9. The CDR3 contains 14 residues. Germline loops: CDR1 SGHRS, CDR2 YFSETQ. CDR3 region: CASRVSQGASGYTF. The CDR3 region has the DNA TGCGCCAGCAGAGTATCACAGGGGGCAAGTGGCTACACCTTC.

The V gene is TRBV6-5, the J gene TRBJ1-2; TRBD1 agrees at 8 bases. The V gene end was trimmed by 4 bases and the J gene end by 6 bases; junction bases not matched to a gene: 4. Germline values: CDR1 MNHEY, CDR2 SVGAGI. This CDR3 is built from 13 residues. Here the CDR3 DNA reads TGTGCCAGCAGTTCAGGACAGGGCCATGGCTACACCTTC. This codes for CASSSGQGHGYTF.